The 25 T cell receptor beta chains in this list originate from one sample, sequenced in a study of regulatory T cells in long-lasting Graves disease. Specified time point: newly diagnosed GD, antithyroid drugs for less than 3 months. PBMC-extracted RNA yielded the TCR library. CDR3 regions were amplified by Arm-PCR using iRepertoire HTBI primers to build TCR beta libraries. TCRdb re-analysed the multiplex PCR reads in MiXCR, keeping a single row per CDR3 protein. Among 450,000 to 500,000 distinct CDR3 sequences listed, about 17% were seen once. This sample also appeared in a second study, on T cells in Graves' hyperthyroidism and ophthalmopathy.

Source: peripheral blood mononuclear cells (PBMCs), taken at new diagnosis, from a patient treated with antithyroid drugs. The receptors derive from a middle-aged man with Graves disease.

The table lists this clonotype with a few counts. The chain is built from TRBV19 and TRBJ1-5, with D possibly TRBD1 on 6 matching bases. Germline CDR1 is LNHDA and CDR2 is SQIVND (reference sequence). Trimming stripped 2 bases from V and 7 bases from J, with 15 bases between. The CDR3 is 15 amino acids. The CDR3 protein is CASSILAGGGQPQHF. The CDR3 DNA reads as TGTGCCAGTAGTATATTGGCCGGGGGCGGACAGCCCCAGCATTTT.

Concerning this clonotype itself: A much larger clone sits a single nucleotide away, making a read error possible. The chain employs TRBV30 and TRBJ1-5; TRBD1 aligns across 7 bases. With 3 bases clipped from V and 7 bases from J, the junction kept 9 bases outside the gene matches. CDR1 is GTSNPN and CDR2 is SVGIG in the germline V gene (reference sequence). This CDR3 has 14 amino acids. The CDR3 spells CAWRGDSLKQPQHF. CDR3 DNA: TGTGCCTGGAGAGGGGACAGCCTAAAGCAGCCCCAGCATTTT.

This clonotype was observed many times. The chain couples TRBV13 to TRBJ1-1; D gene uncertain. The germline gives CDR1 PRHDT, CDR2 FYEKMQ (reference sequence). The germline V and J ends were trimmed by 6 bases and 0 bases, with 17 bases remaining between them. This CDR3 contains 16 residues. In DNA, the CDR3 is TGTGCCAGCAGAAAAATACTGACGGGTTTGAACACTGAAGCTTTCTTT. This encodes CASRKILTGLNTEAFF.

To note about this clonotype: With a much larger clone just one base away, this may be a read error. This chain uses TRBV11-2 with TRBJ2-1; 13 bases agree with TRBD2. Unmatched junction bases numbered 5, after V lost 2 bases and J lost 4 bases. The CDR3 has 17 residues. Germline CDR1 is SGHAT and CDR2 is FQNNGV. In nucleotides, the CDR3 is TGTGCCAGCAGCTTAAAGGGACTAGCGGGACTATACAATGAGCAGTTCTTC. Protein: CASSLKGLAGLYNEQFF.

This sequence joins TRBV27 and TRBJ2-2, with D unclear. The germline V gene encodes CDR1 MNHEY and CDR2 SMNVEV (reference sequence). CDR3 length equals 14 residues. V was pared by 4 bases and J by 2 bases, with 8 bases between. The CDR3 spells CASSSIQNTGELFF. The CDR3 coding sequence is TGTGCCAGCAGTTCAATTCAAAACACCGGGGAGCTGTTTTTT.

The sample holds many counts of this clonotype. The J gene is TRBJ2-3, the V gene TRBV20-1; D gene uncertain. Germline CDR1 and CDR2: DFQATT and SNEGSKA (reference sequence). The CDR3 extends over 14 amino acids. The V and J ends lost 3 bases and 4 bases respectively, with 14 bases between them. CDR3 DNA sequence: TGCAGTGCTAGTAGTAGGGTGGGCGCAGATACGCAGTATTTT. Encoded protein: CSASSRVGADTQYF.

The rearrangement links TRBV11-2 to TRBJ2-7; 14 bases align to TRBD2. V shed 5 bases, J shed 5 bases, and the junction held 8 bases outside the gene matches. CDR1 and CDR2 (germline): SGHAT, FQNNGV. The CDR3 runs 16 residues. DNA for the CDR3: TGTGCCAGCAGCACAGGGACTAGCGGGAGTACCCACGAGCAGTACTTC. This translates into CASSTGTSGSTHEQYF.

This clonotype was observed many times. In DNA, the CDR3 is TGTGCCAGCAGCTTAGGTGTGACAGGGCCTACGAACCAAGAGACCCAGTACTTC. The encoded protein is CASSLGVTGPTNQETQYF. The chain couples TRBV7-6 to TRBJ2-1; 7 bases line up with TRBD1. The DNA end is a closer match to TRBJ2-5, so the J assignment may be wrong. Germline lookup yields CDR1 SGHVS and CDR2 FNYEAQ. This CDR3 is built from 18 residues.

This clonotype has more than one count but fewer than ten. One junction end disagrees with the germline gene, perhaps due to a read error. Here the CDR3 reads CASSIAGAGELFF. CDR3 coding DNA: TGTGCCAGCAGCATAGCGGGAGCCGGGGAGCTGTTTTTT. The chain recombines TRBV7-2 with TRBJ2-2; the match to TRBD2 covers 9 bases. The CDR3 has 13 residues. Germline-derived CDR1 and CDR2 are SGHTA and FQGNSA.

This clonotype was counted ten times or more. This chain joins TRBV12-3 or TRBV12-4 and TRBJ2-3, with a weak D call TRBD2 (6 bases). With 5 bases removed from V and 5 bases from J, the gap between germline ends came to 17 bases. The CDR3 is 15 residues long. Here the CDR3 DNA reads TGTGCCAGCAGTCCCCGACTAGTAAGAGGAGATACGCAGTATTTT. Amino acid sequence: CASSPRLVRGDTQYF.

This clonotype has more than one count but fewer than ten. CDR3 sequence: CASSSSGLAGGEQYF. For the CDR3, the DNA is TGTGCCAGCAGCTCATCGGGACTAGCGGGAGGCGAGCAGTACTTC. The V and J genes are TRBV11-3 and TRBJ2-7; 15 bases are a match to TRBD2. Germline V lookup: CDR1 SGHNT, CDR2 YENEEA. V trimming: 4 bases; J trimming: 6 bases; junction bases outside the gene matches: 4. The CDR3 has 15 residues.

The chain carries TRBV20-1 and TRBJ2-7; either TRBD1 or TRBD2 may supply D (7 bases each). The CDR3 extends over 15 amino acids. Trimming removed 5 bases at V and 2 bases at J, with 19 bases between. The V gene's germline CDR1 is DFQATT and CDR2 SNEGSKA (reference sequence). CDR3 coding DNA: TGCAGTGCTCCCCGGGAGGACAGGAACCCCTACGAGCAGTACTTC. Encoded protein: CSAPREDRNPYEQYF.

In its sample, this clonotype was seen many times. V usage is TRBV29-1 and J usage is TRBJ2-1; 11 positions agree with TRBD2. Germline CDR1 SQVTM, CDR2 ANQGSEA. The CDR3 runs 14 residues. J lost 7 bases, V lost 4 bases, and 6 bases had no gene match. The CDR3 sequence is CSVALAGGPNEQFF. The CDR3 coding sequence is TGCAGCGTTGCGTTAGCGGGAGGGCCAAATGAGCAGTTCTTC.

The CDR3 loop reads CASGLQGARSPLHF. In DNA, the CDR3 is TGTGCTAGTGGTTTACAGGGGGCGCGGTCACCCCTCCACTTT. V and J are TRBV12-5 and TRBJ1-6; 9 positions agree with TRBD1. In germline, CDR1 is LGHNT, CDR2 FRNRAP. The CDR3 runs 14 residues. The ends lost 3 bases at V and 10 bases at J; junction bases unmatched: 4.

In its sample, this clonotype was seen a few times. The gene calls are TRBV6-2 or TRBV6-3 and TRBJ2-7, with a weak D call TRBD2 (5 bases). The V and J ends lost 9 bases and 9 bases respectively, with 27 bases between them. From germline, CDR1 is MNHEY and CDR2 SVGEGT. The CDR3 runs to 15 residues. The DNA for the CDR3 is TGTGCCAGTCGAGAGGGAGCCAAACTACTCAATGGGCAGTACTTC. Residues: CASREGAKLLNGQYF.

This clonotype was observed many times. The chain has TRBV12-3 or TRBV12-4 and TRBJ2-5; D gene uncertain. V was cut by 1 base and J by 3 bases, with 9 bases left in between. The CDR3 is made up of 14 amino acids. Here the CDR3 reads CASSLGVRKETQYF. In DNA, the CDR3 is TGTGCCAGCAGTTTAGGGGTTCGAAAAGAGACCCAGTACTTC.

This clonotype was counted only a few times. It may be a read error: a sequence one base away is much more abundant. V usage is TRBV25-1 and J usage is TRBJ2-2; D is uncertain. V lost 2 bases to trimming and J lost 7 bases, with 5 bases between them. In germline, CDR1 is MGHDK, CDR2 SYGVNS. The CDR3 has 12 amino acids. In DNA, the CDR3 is TGTGCCAGCAGTGAAACGGGCGGGGAGCTGTTTTTT. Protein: CASSETGGELFF.

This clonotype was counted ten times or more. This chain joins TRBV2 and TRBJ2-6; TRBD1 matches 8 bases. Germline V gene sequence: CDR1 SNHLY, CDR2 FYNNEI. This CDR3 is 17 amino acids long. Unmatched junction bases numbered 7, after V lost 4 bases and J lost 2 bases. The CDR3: CASSAWTGSAGANVLTF. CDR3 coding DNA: TGTGCCAGCAGTGCCTGGACAGGGTCGGCTGGGGCCAACGTCCTGACTTTC. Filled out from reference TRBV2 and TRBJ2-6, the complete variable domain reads EPEVTQTPSHQVTQMGQEVILRCVPISNHLYFYWYRQILGQKVEFLVSFYNNEISEKSEIFDDQFSVERPDGSNFTLKIRSTKLEDSAMYFCASSAWTGSAGANVLTFGAGSRLTVL.

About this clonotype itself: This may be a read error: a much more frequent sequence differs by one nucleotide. The CDR3 here is CASSLRTSVGNEQFF. The CDR3 DNA follows: TGTGCCAGCAGCCTTCGAACTAGCGTAGGCAATGAGCAGTTCTTC. The rearrangement links TRBV11-1 to TRBJ2-1; 7 nucleotides agree with TRBD2. With V trimmed by 5 bases and J by 6 bases, 10 bases remained unmatched. There are 15 residues in the CDR3. Germline V gene sequence: CDR1 SGHAT, CDR2 FQDESV (reference sequence).

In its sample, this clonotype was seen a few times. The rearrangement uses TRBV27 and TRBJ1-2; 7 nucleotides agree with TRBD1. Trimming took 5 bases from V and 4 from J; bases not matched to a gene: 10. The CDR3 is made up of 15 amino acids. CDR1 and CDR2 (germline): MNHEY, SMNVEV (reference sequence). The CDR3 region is CASSPYRGRAYGYTF. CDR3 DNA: TGTGCCAGCAGTCCCTACAGGGGAAGGGCCTATGGCTACACCTTC.

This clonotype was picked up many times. The CDR3, as DNA: TGTGCCTGGAAACCCCCAGACAGGGACCAAGAGACCCAGTACTTC. Translated: CAWKPPDRDQETQYF. The chain recombines TRBV30 with TRBJ2-5; 7 bases are a match to TRBD1. V was clipped by 4 bases and J by 0 bases; unmatched bases: 8. CDR1 GTSNPN and CDR2 SVGIG come from the germline V gene (reference sequence). CDR3 length: 15 amino acids.

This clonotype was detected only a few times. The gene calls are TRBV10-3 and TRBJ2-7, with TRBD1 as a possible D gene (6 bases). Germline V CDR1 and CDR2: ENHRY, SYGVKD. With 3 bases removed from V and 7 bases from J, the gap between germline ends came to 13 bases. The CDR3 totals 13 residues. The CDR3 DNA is TGTGCCATCAGTGATAGGGGGTTGAGAGAGCAGTACTTC. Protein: CAISDRGLREQYF.

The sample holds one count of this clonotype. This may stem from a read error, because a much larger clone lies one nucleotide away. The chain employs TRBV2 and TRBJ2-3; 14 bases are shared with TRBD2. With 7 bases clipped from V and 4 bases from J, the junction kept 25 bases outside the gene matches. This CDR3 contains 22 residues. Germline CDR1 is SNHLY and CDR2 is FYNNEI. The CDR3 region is CASIKAGGTSGRASRGADTQYF. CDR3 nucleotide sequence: TGTGCCAGCATCAAAGCGGGGGGGACTAGCGGGAGAGCGTCCAGGGGGGCAGATACGCAGTATTTT.

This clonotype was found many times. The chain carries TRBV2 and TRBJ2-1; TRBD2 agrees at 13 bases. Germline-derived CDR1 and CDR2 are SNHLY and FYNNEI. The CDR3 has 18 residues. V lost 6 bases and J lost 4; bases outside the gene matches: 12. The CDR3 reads CASRVGLAGASPYNEQFF. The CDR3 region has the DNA TGTGCCAGCAGGGTCGGACTAGCGGGAGCAAGCCCATACAATGAGCAGTTCTTC.

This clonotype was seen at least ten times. In nucleotides, the CDR3 is TGTGCCAGCGACGAGAGCTCCTACGAGCAGTACTTC. Translating it yields CASDESSYEQYF. This sequence joins TRBV6-1 and TRBJ2-7; D not resolved. The CDR3 loop spans 12 amino acids. Trimming pared 8 bases from V and 0 bases from J, leaving 8 bases between. CDR1 is MNHNS and CDR2 is SASEGT in the germline V gene.